One sample yielded the 25 T cell receptor beta chains listed below, sequenced in a study of T-cell reconstitution after alpha-beta-depleted transplantation in children. Construction of the TCRbeta library involved unique molecular identifiers. TCRdb used MiXCR to reprocess the PCR reads, holding one entry per CDR3 protein. The table records about 440,000 distinct CDR3 sequences, over 40% of them present only once. The material sequenced was PBMCs, taken before TCRalphabeta/CD19-depleted stem cell transplant. All receptors come from a girl aged 2-10 years with aplastic anemia, due to receive a stem cell transplant.

The rearrangement uses TRBV9 and TRBJ2-5; 8 bases map to TRBD2. The CDR3 is 14 amino acids. Germline CDR1 and CDR2: SGDLS and YYNGEE. V lost 6 bases, J lost 5 bases, and 9 bases stayed unmatched. The CDR3, as DNA: TGTGCCAGCAACCCGCGGGGGGTTGGGGAGACCCAGTACTTC. Its translation: CASNPRGVGETQYF.

The chain uses TRBV7-9 and TRBJ2-2; 9 bases map to TRBD1. The CDR3 loop spans 16 amino acids. V lost 5 bases to trimming and J lost 6 bases; unmatched junction nucleotides: 10. Germline values: CDR1 SEHNR, CDR2 FQNEAQ (reference sequence). The CDR3 sequence is CASSKPGQGIAGELFF. CDR3 in DNA: TGTGCCAGCAGCAAACCGGGACAGGGAATAGCCGGGGAGCTGTTTTTT.

Many counts were recorded for this clonotype. This chain links TRBV20-1 with TRBJ2-1, with TRBD2 matching over 11 bases. Germline V CDR1 and CDR2: DFQATT, SNEGSKA (reference sequence). V shed 4 bases, J shed 7 bases, and the junction held 6 bases outside the gene matches. The length of the CDR3 is 14 residues. For the CDR3, the DNA is TGCAGTGCTACGGCTAGCGGGAGGTCTAATGAGCAGTTCTTC. It specifies CSATASGRSNEQFF.

CDR3 in DNA: TGTGCCAGCAGCTTTAGGTATCGGGAGCGGGGCACCGGGGAGCTGTTTTTT. This encodes CASSFRYRERGTGELFF. The V and J genes are TRBV7-2 and TRBJ2-2; 7 bases line up with TRBD2. Per the germline V gene, CDR1 is SGHTA and CDR2 is FQGNSA. V dropped 3 bases and J dropped 4; count of bases not matched to a gene: 11. The CDR3 totals 17 residues. The whole variable domain, remainder taken from reference TRBV7-2 and TRBJ2-2, is GAGVSQSPSNKVTEKGKDVELRCDPISGHTALYWYRQSLGQGLEFLIYFQGNSAPDKSGLPSDRFSAERTGGSVSTLTIQRTQQEDSAVYLCASSFRYRERGTGELFFGEGSRLTVL.

This clonotype appeared a few times. The V gene is TRBV5-5, the J gene TRBJ2-3, with 10 bases lining up with TRBD2. Germline V lookup: CDR1 SGHKS, CDR2 YYEKEE (reference sequence). Germline trimming cut 4 bases from V and 3 bases from J; bases unmatched to any gene: 5. The CDR3 runs 15 residues. Here the CDR3 reads CASSESGRATDTQYF. CDR3 sequence (DNA): TGTGCCAGCAGCGAAAGCGGGAGGGCTACAGATACGCAGTATTTT. Full variable domain (missing parts from reference TRBV5-5 and TRBJ2-3): DAGVTQSPTHLIKTRGQQVTLRCSPISGHKSVSWYQQVLGQGPQFIFQYYEKEERGRGNFPDRFSARQFPNYSSELNVNALLLGDSALYLCASSESGRATDTQYFGPGTRLTVL.

This clonotype came up many times. The rearrangement uses TRBV9 and TRBJ2-1, with D possibly matching TRBD2 (6 bases). V lost 4 bases and J lost 7, with 9 bases in between. The germline V gene has CDR1 SGDLS and CDR2 YYNGEE. This CDR3 has 12 amino acids. The CDR3 sequence is CASSQAGNEQFF. Here the CDR3 DNA reads TGTGCCAGCAGCCAGGCGGGAAATGAGCAGTTCTTC.

V gene TRBV6-5 combines with J gene TRBJ2-1, with TRBD2 as a possible D gene (5 bases). CDR1 is MNHEY and CDR2 is SVGAGI in the germline V gene. CDR3 length: 13 residues. V was cut by 4 bases and J by 5 bases, with 9 bases left in between. The CDR3 sequence is CASSLDGDNEQFF. CDR3 coding DNA: TGTGCCAGCAGTTTGGACGGGGACAATGAGCAGTTCTTC.

This clonotype was counted many times. The chain carries TRBV29-1 and TRBJ2-7; possibly TRBD2 for D (5 bases). Trimming pared 6 bases from V and 4 bases from J, leaving 16 bases between. In germline, CDR1 is SQVTM, CDR2 ANQGSEA. CDR3 length equals 13 residues. The CDR3 region is CSVVTPSGYEQYF. For the CDR3, the DNA is TGCAGCGTGGTGACCCCGTCGGGATACGAGCAGTACTTC.

A few counts support this clonotype. This chain links TRBV29-1 with TRBJ2-1; 7 bases agree with TRBD2. Germline CDR1 and CDR2: SQVTM and ANQGSEA. Germline trimming cut 6 bases from V and 6 bases from J; bases unmatched to any gene: 11. The CDR3 extends over 14 amino acids. The CDR3 sequence is CSVIAGTRGNEQFF. DNA for the CDR3: TGCAGCGTCATAGCGGGCACACGCGGCAATGAGCAGTTCTTC.

This clonotype was picked up many times. The CDR3 DNA is TGCAGTGCTAGTCCTAGCGGGAGGGGCGCAGATACGCAGTATTTT. Amino acids: CSASPSGRGADTQYF. V usage is TRBV20-1 and J usage is TRBJ2-3; 12 positions match TRBD2. Germline CDR1 and CDR2: DFQATT and SNEGSKA (reference sequence). Trimming cost V 3 bases and J 4 bases; bases outside gene matches: 5. This CDR3 has 15 residues.

The V gene is TRBV7-2, the J gene TRBJ2-3; 8 positions match TRBD2. The CDR3 extends over 14 amino acids. Germline V gene lookup returns CDR1 SGHTA and CDR2 FQGNSA. Trimming at V came to 8 bases and at J to 1 base, leaving 5 bases not matched to a gene. The CDR3 DNA is TGTGCCAGCTTTAGCGGGATCGGCACAGATACGCAGTATTTT. It is translated as CASFSGIGTDTQYF.

This clonotype was recorded a few times. This sequence joins TRBV30 and TRBJ1-1, with a tentative D call TRBD1 (5 bases). The CDR3 runs to 12 residues. V shed 4 bases and J shed 4 bases, with 10 bases lying between them. CDR1 and CDR2 (germline): GTSNPN, SVGIG (reference sequence). CDR3: CAWTEGPTEAFF. The CDR3 nucleotides read TGTGCCTGGACGGAGGGACCCACTGAAGCTTTCTTT.

This clonotype showed up many times. The rearrangement links TRBV5-1 to TRBJ2-3; TRBD1 or TRBD2 may be the D gene (5 bases each). Germline lookup yields CDR1 SGHRS and CDR2 YFSETQ. The CDR3 loop spans 15 amino acids. Trimming removed 1 base at V and 5 bases at J, with 14 bases between. CDR3 protein: CASSLPLGDLDTQYF. Written as DNA, the CDR3 is TGCGCCAGCAGCTTGCCCCTCGGGGACCTAGATACGCAGTATTTT.

This clonotype was recorded a few times. The chain is built from TRBV5-1 and TRBJ2-2; TRBD2 agrees at 7 bases. Germline-derived CDR1 and CDR2 are SGHRS and YFSETQ. There are 16 residues in the CDR3. Trimming at V came to 5 bases and at J to 0 bases, leaving 7 bases not matched to a gene. CDR3 protein: CASSFQAGTNTGELFF. In DNA, the CDR3 is TGCGCCAGCAGTTTTCAAGCGGGGACGAACACCGGGGAGCTGTTTTTT.

In its sample, this clonotype was seen many times. The chain carries TRBV12-3 or TRBV12-4 and TRBJ2-1; D gene unclear. The V gene lost 6 bases and the J gene lost 6 bases, with 12 bases spanning the gap. The CDR3 is made up of 13 amino acids. The CDR3 bases are TGTGCCAGCAGCGGCACGGGTCGCAATGAGCAGTTCTTC. Encoded protein: CASSGTGRNEQFF.

This clonotype turned up a few times. The chain links TRBV6-2 or TRBV6-3 to TRBJ1-4; tentative D call: TRBD1 (6 bases). The ends were cut back, 6 bases at V and 5 bases at J, with 16 bases in the middle. This CDR3 region has 15 residues. The V gene's germline CDR1 is MNHEY and CDR2 SVGEGT. CDR3 in DNA: TGTGCCAGCAGCCAGACCAGGGGAGCCAATGAAAAACTGTTTTTT. Amino acids: CASSQTRGANEKLFF.

This clonotype was seen at least ten times. The DNA of the CDR3 is TGTGCCAGCAGTGAAGACGGGGTCTCCTACAATGAGCAGTTCTTC. It translates to CASSEDGVSYNEQFF. J is TRBJ2-1 and V is TRBV2, with TRBD2 as a possible D gene (5 bases). Germline V gives CDR1 SNHLY, CDR2 FYNNEI. Trimming left V 1 base short and J 0 bases short, with 7 bases between. The CDR3 length is 15 residues.

This clonotype has ten or more counts. The chain recombines TRBV20-1 with TRBJ2-5, with 13 positions matching TRBD2. The CDR3 is made up of 15 amino acids. Germline values: CDR1 DFQATT, CDR2 SNEGSKA (reference sequence). V was clipped by 2 bases and J by 5 bases; unmatched bases: 5. CDR3 amino acids: CSARRTSGSRETQYF. Written as DNA, the CDR3 is TGCAGTGCTAGACGGACTAGCGGGAGTAGGGAGACCCAGTACTTC.

This sequence joins TRBV6-1 and TRBJ2-7; 8 positions match TRBD1. With V trimmed by 6 bases and J by 2 bases, 12 bases remained unmatched. Germline assignment: CDR1 MNHNS and CDR2 SASEGT. This CDR3 region has 16 residues. CDR3 amino acids: CASRAPFWTGTYEQYF. The CDR3 DNA follows: TGTGCCAGCAGGGCTCCGTTCTGGACAGGGACCTACGAGCAGTACTTC.

A few counts support this clonotype. This sequence joins TRBV6-1 and TRBJ1-1, with D unresolved. Trimming cost V 6 bases and J 1 base, with 12 bases left between them. Germline CDR1 reads MNHNS; CDR2 reads SASEGT. The CDR3 runs to 14 residues. The chain's CDR3 is CASSHGARNTEAFF. DNA of the CDR3: TGTGCCAGCAGCCACGGAGCACGGAACACTGAAGCTTTCTTT.

The table lists this clonotype with many counts. The chain joins TRBV7-6 to TRBJ2-1; 10 bases are a match to TRBD2. This CDR3 spans 15 amino acids. V was pared by 5 bases and J by 7 bases, with 8 bases of the junction left unmatched. Per the germline V gene, CDR1 is SGHVS and CDR2 is FNYEAQ. CDR3: CASSRGLAPPNEQFF. DNA of the CDR3: TGTGCCAGCAGCAGGGGACTAGCGCCGCCAAATGAGCAGTTCTTC.

This clonotype has only one observation. The chain carries TRBV7-6 and TRBJ2-7, with TRBD2 matching over 10 bases. CDR3 length equals 14 residues. Germline CDR1 SGHVS, CDR2 FNYEAQ. J lost 5 bases, V lost 3 bases, and 4 bases had no gene match. CDR3 protein: CASSLSGGADEQYF. The CDR3 DNA sequence: TGTGCCAGCAGCTTGAGCGGGGGGGCGGACGAGCAGTACTTC.

The genes are TRBV11-2 and TRBJ2-2; D unresolved. Trimming shortened V by 6 bases and J by 5 bases, and 16 bases separated the two germline ends. This CDR3 contains 15 residues. Germline V gene lookup returns CDR1 SGHAT and CDR2 FQNNGV. The CDR3 sequence: CASSLEALDTGELFF. The CDR3 region has the DNA TGTGCCAGCAGTCTAGAGGCCTTGGATACCGGGGAGCTGTTTTTT.

J is TRBJ2-1 and V is TRBV12-3 or TRBV12-4; D perhaps matches TRBD1 (6 bases). This CDR3 contains 13 residues. Trimming pared 4 bases from V and 6 bases from J, leaving 10 bases between. The DNA for the CDR3 is TGTGCCAGCAGTTCTTTCAGGGGCAATGAGCAGTTCTTC. Its protein is CASSSFRGNEQFF.

The CDR3 protein is CASRDWTGSSGANVLTF. The CDR3 nucleotides read TGTGCCAGCAGAGACTGGACAGGGAGCTCTGGGGCCAACGTCCTGACTTTC. J is TRBJ2-6 and V is TRBV6-1; 8 bases map to TRBD1. Germline assignment: CDR1 MNHNS and CDR2 SASEGT. V lost 6 bases to trimming and J lost 0 bases; unmatched junction nucleotides: 7. The CDR3 runs to 17 residues.